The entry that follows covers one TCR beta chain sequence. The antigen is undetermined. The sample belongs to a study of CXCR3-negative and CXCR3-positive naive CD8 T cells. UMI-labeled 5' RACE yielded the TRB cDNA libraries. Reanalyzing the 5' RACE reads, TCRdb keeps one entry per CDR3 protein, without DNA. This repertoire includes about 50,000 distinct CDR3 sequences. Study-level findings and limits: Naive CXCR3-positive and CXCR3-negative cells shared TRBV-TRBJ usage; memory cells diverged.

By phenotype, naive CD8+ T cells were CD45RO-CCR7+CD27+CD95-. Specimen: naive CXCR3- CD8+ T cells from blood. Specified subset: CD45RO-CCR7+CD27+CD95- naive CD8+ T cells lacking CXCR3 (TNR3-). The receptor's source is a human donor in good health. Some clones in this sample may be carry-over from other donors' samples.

CDR3 sequence reads: CASSQDTTQTFNEQFF. This chain uses TRBV4-3 with TRBJ2-1. The CDR3 has 16 amino acids. Germline V CDR1 and CDR2: LGHNA, YSLEER.